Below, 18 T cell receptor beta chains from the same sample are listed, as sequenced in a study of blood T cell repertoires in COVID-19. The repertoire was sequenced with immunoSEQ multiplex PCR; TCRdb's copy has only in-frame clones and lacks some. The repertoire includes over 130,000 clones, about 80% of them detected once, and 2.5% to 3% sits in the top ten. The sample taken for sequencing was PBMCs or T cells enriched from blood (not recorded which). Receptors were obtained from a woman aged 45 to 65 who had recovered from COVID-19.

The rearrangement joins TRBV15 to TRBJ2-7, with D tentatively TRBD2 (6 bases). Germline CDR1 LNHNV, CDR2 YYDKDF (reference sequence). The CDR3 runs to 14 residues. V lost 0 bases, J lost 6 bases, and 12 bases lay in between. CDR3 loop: CATSRDPRRGEQYF. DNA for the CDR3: TGTGCCACCAGCAGAGACCCTAGGCGGGGCGAGCAGTACTTC.

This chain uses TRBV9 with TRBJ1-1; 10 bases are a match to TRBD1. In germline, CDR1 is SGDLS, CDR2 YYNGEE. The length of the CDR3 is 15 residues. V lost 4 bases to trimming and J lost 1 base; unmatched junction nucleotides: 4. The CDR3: CASSPRDRGNTEAFF. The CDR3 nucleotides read TGTGCCAGCAGCCCCAGGGACAGGGGGAACACTGAAGCTTTCTTT.

This CDR3 reads CASSARLAGGGGELFF. CDR3 in DNA: TGTGCCAGCAGCGCCCGACTAGCGGGAGGCGGCGGGGAGCTGTTTTTT. The chain has TRBV9 and TRBJ2-2; 13 bases align to TRBD2. The V gene end was trimmed by 3 bases and the J gene end by 7 bases; junction bases not matched to a gene: 6. The germline V gene has CDR1 SGDLS and CDR2 YYNGEE. CDR3 length equals 16 residues.

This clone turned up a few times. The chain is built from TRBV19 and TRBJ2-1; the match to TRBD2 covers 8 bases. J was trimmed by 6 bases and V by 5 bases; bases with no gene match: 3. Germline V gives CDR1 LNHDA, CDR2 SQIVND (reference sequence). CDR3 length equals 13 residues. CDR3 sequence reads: CASSGTRSNEQFF. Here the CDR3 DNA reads TGTGCCAGTAGTGGGACTAGGTCCAATGAGCAGTTCTTC.

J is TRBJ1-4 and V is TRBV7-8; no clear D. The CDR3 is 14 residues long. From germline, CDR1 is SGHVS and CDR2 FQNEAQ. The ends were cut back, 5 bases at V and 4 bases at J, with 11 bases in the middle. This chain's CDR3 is CASSRGSGNEKLFF. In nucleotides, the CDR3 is TGTGCCAGCAGCCGAGGGTCGGGTAATGAAAAACTGTTTTTT.

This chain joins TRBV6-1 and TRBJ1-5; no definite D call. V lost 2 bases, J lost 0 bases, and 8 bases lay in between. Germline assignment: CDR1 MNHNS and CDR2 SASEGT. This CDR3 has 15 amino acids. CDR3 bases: TGTGCCAGCAGTGAATCGATCTATAGCAATCAGCCCCAGCATTTT. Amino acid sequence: CASSESIYSNQPQHF.

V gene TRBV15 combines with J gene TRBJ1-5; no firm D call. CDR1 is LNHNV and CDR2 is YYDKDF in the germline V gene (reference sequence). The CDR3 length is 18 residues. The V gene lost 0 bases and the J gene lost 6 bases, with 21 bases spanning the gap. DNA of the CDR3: TGTGCCACCAGCAGAGATTACGCTTCACATTTGAACATTCAGCCCCAGCATTTT. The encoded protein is CATSRDYASHLNIQPQHF.

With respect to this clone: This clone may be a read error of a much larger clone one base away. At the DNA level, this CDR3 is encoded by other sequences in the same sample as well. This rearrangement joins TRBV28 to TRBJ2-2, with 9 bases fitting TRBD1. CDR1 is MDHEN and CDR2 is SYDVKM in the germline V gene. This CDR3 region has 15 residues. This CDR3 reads CATKGTGTNTGELFF. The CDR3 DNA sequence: TGTGCTACCAAAGGGACAGGGACGAACACCGGGGAGCTGTTTTTT.

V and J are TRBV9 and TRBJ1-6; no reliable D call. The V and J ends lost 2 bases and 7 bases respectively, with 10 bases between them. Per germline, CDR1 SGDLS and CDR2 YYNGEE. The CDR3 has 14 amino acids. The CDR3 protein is CASSVTPGNSPLHF. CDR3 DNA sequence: TGTGCCAGCAGCGTTACTCCGGGGAATTCACCCCTCCACTTT. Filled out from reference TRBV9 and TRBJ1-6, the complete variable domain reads DSGVTQTPKHLITATGQRVTLRCSPRSGDLSVYWYQQSLDQGLQFLIQYYNGEERAKGNILERFSAQQFPDLHSELNLSSLELGDSALYFCASSVTPGNSPLHFGNGTRLTVT.

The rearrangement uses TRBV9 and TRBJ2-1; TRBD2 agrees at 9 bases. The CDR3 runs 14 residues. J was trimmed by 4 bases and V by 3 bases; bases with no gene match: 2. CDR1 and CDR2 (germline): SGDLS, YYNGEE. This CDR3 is CASSGSGRYNEQFF. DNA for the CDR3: TGTGCCAGCAGCGGTAGCGGGAGATACAATGAGCAGTTCTTC.

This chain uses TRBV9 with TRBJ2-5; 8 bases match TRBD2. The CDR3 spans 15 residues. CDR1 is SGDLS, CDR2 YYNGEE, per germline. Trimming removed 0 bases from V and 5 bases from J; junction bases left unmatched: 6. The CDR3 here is CASSVAGGARETQYF. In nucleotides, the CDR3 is TGTGCCAGCAGCGTAGCCGGGGGGGCCAGGGAGACCCAGTACTTC.

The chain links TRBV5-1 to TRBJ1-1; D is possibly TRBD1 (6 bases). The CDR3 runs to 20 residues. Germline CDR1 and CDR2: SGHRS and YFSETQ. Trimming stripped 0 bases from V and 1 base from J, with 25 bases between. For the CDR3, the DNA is TGCGCCAGCAGCTTGGCCCGTTTGCAGGGGCAAGGATCTTCGAACACTGAAGCTTTCTTT. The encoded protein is CASSLARLQGQGSSNTEAFF.

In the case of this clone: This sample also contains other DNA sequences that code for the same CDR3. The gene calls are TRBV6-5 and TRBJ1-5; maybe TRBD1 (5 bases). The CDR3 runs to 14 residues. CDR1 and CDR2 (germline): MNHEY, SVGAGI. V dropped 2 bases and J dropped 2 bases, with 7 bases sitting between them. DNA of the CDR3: TGTGCCAGCAGTTACAGGGGTGGCAATCAGCCCCAGCATTTT. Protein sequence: CASSYRGGNQPQHF.

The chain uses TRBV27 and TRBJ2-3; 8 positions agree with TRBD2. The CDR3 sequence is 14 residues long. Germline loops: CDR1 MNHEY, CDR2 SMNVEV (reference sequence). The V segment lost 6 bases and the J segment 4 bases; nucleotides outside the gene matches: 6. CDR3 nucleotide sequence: TGTGCCAGCAGGCAAGCGGGAGTGGCAGATACGCAGTATTTT. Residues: CASRQAGVADTQYF.

The CDR3 loop is CASSPEGQGAHEQYF. The CDR3 region has the DNA TGTGCCAGCAGCCCTGAGGGACAGGGGGCCCACGAGCAGTACTTC. This chain connects TRBV11-3 to TRBJ2-7; 12 nucleotides line up with TRBD1. Germline V gene sequence: CDR1 SGHNT, CDR2 YENEEA. V dropped 5 bases and J dropped 5; count of bases not matched to a gene: 7. The CDR3 has 15 residues.

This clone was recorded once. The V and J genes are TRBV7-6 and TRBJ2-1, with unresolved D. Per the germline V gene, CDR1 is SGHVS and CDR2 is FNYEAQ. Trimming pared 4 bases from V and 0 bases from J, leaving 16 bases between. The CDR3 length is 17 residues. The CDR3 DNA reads TGTGCCAGCAGCTCTCTAAATTTGGTGAGCTCCTACAATGAGCAGTTCTTC. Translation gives CASSSLNLVSSYNEQFF.

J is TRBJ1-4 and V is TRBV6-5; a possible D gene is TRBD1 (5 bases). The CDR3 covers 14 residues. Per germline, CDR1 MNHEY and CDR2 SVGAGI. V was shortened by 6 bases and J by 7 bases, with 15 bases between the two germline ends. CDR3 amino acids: CASRSEGMGEKLFF. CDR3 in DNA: TGTGCCAGCAGATCGGAGGGGATGGGTGAAAAACTGTTTTTT.

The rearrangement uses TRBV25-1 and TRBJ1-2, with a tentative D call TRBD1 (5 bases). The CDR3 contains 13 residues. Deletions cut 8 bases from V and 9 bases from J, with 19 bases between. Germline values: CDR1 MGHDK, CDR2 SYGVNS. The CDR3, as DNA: TGTGCCAGCGGGGAGGGAGGGGTTAGCCGCTACACCTTC. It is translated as CASGEGGVSRYTF.